A selection of T cell receptor beta chains follows, all from one sample in a study of T cells in Graves' hyperthyroidism and ophthalmopathy. TCRdb re-called the multiplex PCR reads through MiXCR, storing one row per CDR3 protein. The sample shows under 450,000 distinct CDR3 sequences, approximately 15% of them seen only once. The specimen was blood. Receptors were obtained from a woman aged 18-29 years with Graves' hyperthyroidism. Each CDR3 is given with its conserved first and last residue. D genes are given only for firm matches. Not all rows give a size; the values are once, few, many and, for expanded clones, a class.

V gene: TRBV29-1; D gene: -; clone size: many; J gene: TRBJ1-2; CDR3 DNA: TGCAGCGTTGACCTGGGAGGCTATGGCTACACCTTC; CDR3 protein: CSVDLGGYGYTF
V gene: TRBV10-1; D gene: -; clone size: many; J gene: TRBJ2-1; CDR3 DNA: TGCGCCAGCAGTGAGTCCGGGCGGGACAATGAGCAGTTCTTC; CDR3 protein: CASSESGRDNEQFF
V gene: TRBV19; D gene: TRBD2; clone size: many; J gene: TRBJ2-2; CDR3 DNA: TGTGCCAGTAGGGGACTAGCGGGATATACCGGGGAGCTGTTTTTT; CDR3 protein: CASRGLAGYTGELFF
V gene: TRBV6-1; D gene: TRBD2; clone size: many; J gene: TRBJ2-3; CDR3 DNA: TGTGCCAGCAGTTGGATGGGGGGGGATAGCACAGATACGCAGTATTTT; CDR3 protein: CASSWMGGDSTDTQYF
V gene: TRBV5-1; D gene: TRBD2; clone size: -; J gene: TRBJ2-3; CDR3 DNA: TGCGCCAGCAGCGTAAGACTAGCGGGAGTGACAGATACGCAGTATTTT; CDR3 protein: CASSVRLAGVTDTQYF
V gene: TRBV2; D gene: -; clone size: many; J gene: TRBJ1-1; CDR3 DNA: TGTGCCAGCAGTGGCGGGACTGAAGCTTTCTTT; CDR3 protein: CASSGGTEAFF
V gene: TRBV5-5; D gene: -; clone size: -; J gene: TRBJ2-7; CDR3 DNA: TGTGCCAGCAGCTTTCTAGCGCAGTCGTACGAGCAGTACTTC; CDR3 protein: CASSFLAQSYEQYF
V gene: TRBV11-3; D gene: -; clone size: few; J gene: TRBJ2-1; CDR3 DNA: TGTGCCAGCAGCTTAGTTGCGTATGGTGAGCAGTTCTTC; CDR3 protein: CASSLVAYGEQFF
V gene: TRBV27; D gene: -; clone size: many; J gene: TRBJ1-2; CDR3 DNA: TGTGCCAGCAGTTTGAGGGTTGGTAATGGCTACACCTTC; CDR3 protein: CASSLRVGNGYTF
V gene: TRBV30; D gene: -; clone size: many; J gene: TRBJ1-2; CDR3 DNA: TGTGCCTGGACGCCCGCAGGGGTGTACTATGGCTACACCTTC; CDR3 protein: CAWTPAGVYYGYTF
V gene: TRBV29-1; D gene: -; clone size: once; J gene: TRBJ1-2; CDR3 DNA: TGCAGCGTTGAAGATAAACGGAACTATGGCTACACCTTC; CDR3 protein: CSVEDKRNYGYTF
V gene: TRBV4-1; D gene: -; clone size: many; J gene: TRBJ1-5; CDR3 DNA: TGCGCCAGCAGCAGCTATTCAAGCCAGCCCCAGCATTTT; CDR3 protein: CASSSYSSQPQHF
V gene: TRBV6-1; D gene: TRBD2; clone size: many; J gene: TRBJ2-7; CDR3 DNA: TGTGCCAGCAGTGCTAGCGGGAGACGGAACGAGCAGTACTTC; CDR3 protein: CASSASGRRNEQYF
V gene: TRBV24-1; D gene: -; clone size: -; J gene: TRBJ1-4; CDR3 DNA: TGTGCCACCAGTGATGGCGGGGGAGTGGAAGAAAAACTGTTTTTT; CDR3 protein: CATSDGGGVEEKLFF
V gene: TRBV12-3/TRBV12-4; D gene: -; clone size: many; J gene: TRBJ2-7; CDR3 DNA: TGTGCCAGCAGTTTTGCGAGCCACACCCCCTACGAGCAGTACTTC; CDR3 protein: CASSFASHTPYEQYF
V gene: TRBV28; D gene: TRBD2; clone size: -; J gene: TRBJ2-1; CDR3 DNA: TGTGCCAGCACCGGAGTTGGTAGCGGGAGAGGCTACAATGAGCAGTTCTTC; CDR3 protein: CASTGVGSGRGYNEQFF
V gene: TRBV20-1; D gene: -; clone size: -; J gene: TRBJ1-5; CDR3 DNA: TGCAGTGCTACCAGGGGTTTGGGCAATCAGCCCCAGCATTTT; CDR3 protein: CSATRGLGNQPQHF
V gene: TRBV6-1; D gene: TRBD1; clone size: -; J gene: TRBJ1-6; CDR3 DNA: TGTGCCAGCAGTGTTGACAGGGGGTTCAGCTCCTATAATTCACCCCTCCACTTT; CDR3 protein: CASSVDRGFSSYNSPLHF
V gene: TRBV4-2; D gene: -; clone size: many; J gene: TRBJ2-2; CDR3 DNA: TGTGCCAGCAGCCAAGGCGGAGGGTCGACCGGGGAGCTGTTTTTT; CDR3 protein: CASSQGGGSTGELFF
V gene: TRBV9; D gene: -; clone size: -; J gene: TRBJ2-7; CDR3 DNA: TGTGCCAGCAGCGTAGCTCCGGGGGAAGCCTACGAGCAGTACTTC; CDR3 protein: CASSVAPGEAYEQYF
V gene: TRBV7-6; D gene: -; clone size: many; J gene: TRBJ1-4; CDR3 DNA: TGTGCCAGCAGCTCCCCCCTCGGAAAACTGTTTTTT; CDR3 protein: CASSSPLGKLFF
V gene: TRBV30; D gene: -; clone size: many; J gene: TRBJ1-2; CDR3 DNA: TGTGCCTGGAGGGGCGGAGGACGGTCTTATGGCTACACCTTC; CDR3 protein: CAWRGGGRSYGYTF
V gene: TRBV19; D gene: TRBD1; clone size: many; J gene: TRBJ1-5; CDR3 DNA: TGTGCCAGTAGCGCTCGACAGGGTTTCAATCAGCCCCAGCATTTT; CDR3 protein: CASSARQGFNQPQHF
V gene: TRBV2; D gene: TRBD1; clone size: many; J gene: TRBJ1-6; CDR3 DNA: TGTGCCAGCAGTGAAGTGGGAGACAGGGCACGTTCACCCCTCCACTTT; CDR3 protein: CASSEVGDRARSPLHF
V gene: TRBV24-1; D gene: -; clone size: -; J gene: TRBJ2-2; CDR3 DNA: TGTGCCACCAGTGATCGGGGCGAGGCCGGGGAGCTGGTTTTT; CDR3 protein: CATSDRGEAGELVF
V gene: TRBV12-3/TRBV12-4; D gene: -; clone size: many; J gene: TRBJ1-3; CDR3 DNA: TGTGCCAGCAGTTTAAGGGCCTTAAACTCTGGAAACACCATATATTTT; CDR3 protein: CASSLRALNSGNTIYF
V gene: TRBV7-9; D gene: -; clone size: many; J gene: TRBJ2-3; CDR3 DNA: TGTGCCAGCAGCTTTTTTCTCGGGCAGAGCACAGATACGCAGTATTTT; CDR3 protein: CASSFFLGQSTDTQYF
V gene: TRBV28; D gene: TRBD1; clone size: many; J gene: TRBJ2-1; CDR3 DNA: TGTGCCAGCAGGGAGCCGGGACAGGGTTATGAGCAGTTCTTC; CDR3 protein: CASREPGQGYEQFF
V gene: TRBV29-1; D gene: TRBD2; clone size: many; J gene: TRBJ2-5; CDR3 DNA: TGCAGCGTTGAAGATCGCGGGAGGGTAAAAGAGACCCAGTACTTC; CDR3 protein: CSVEDRGRVKETQYF
V gene: TRBV3-1; D gene: -; clone size: many; J gene: TRBJ1-4; CDR3 DNA: TGTGCCAGCAGCCTCACAGGGCTAGGCGAAAAACTGTTTTTT; CDR3 protein: CASSLTGLGEKLFF
V gene: TRBV3-1; D gene: -; clone size: many; J gene: TRBJ2-3; CDR3 DNA: TGTGCCAGCAGCCAAGATGACTCCCGAACGCAGTATTTT; CDR3 protein: CASSQDDSRTQYF
V gene: TRBV3-1; D gene: -; clone size: -; J gene: TRBJ2-5; CDR3 DNA: TGTGCCAGCAGCCAAGATCTTCGGCCCCAAGAGACCCAGTACTTC; CDR3 protein: CASSQDLRPQETQYF
V gene: TRBV10-3; D gene: -; clone size: many; J gene: TRBJ2-3; CDR3 DNA: TGTGCCGTCCAGGGGATCGGGACTACTACAGATACGCAGTATTTT; CDR3 protein: CAVQGIGTTTDTQYF